This TCR beta chain was found in a study of circulating CD8 cells and anti-PD-1 response in melanoma. This clonotype was recorded a few times. Its antigen is unknown. Study-level points and caveats: The cohort mixed treatment-naive and previously treated patients.

Germline V gene sequence: CDR1 SNHLY, CDR2 FYNNEI. CDR3 size: 17 residues. V dropped 6 bases and J dropped 3 bases, with 21 bases sitting between them. Each library started from roughly 16 ng of total RNA using the QIAseq Immune Repertoire TCR panel. Via MiXCR, TCRdb re-called the reads, giving one row per CDR3 protein. The data show hundreds of distinct CDR3 sequences, approximately 9.1% seen once. Sorting of live CD3+CD8+TCRalphabeta+ cells by PD-1 and/or TIGIT gave four subsets. The chain links TRBV2 to TRBJ2-1; D is perhaps TRBD1 or TRBD2 (5 bases each). Sequencing used CD8+ T cells from PBMCs, obtained at baseline or after one month of anti-PD-1 therapy (not recorded which). The receptor was isolated from a human donor with melanoma. The CDR3 protein is CASRGERAPILYNEQFF. The CDR3 nucleotides read TGTGCCAGCAGGGGGGAAAGAGCCCCTATTCTCTACAATGAGCAGTTCTTC. Filled out from reference TRBV2 and TRBJ2-1, the complete variable domain reads EPEVTQTPSHQVTQMGQEVILRCVPISNHLYFYWYRQILGQKVEFLVSFYNNEISEKSEIFDDQFSVERPDGSNFTLKIRSTKLEDSAMYFCASRGERAPILYNEQFFGPGTRLTVL.